This TCR beta chain derives from a study of blood T cells in healthy people across ages. Study-level findings and limits: Underestimates were what the diversity estimates from one million T cells were considered to be. The fall in TCR beta diversity per million T cells was roughly linear with age. Whereas aged donors had fewer naive CD4+ cells, long-lived donors had more of them and higher diversity.

Germline lookup yields CDR1 MNHNY and CDR2 SVGAGI (reference sequence). The V and J ends lost 2 bases and 5 bases respectively, with 12 bases between them. The CDR3 extends over 14 amino acids. The second PCR ran about 6 to 12 cycles with a sample-barcoded 5' primer and J-beta primers. Every sample returned 2.5 million or more CDR3-containing paired-end reads. TCRdb ran MiXCR on the 5' RACE reads and lists one entry per CDR3 protein. The profile shows about 620,000 distinct CDR3 sequences, over 20% of them singletons. Of note for this clonotype: Its antigen remains unidentified.

The J gene is TRBJ2-5, the V gene TRBV6-6, with D perhaps TRBD1 (8 bases). Sequenced: blood. This clonotype originated in an older man in good health. CDR3: CASSYTGGGETQYF. The CDR3 DNA is TGTGCCAGCAGTTACACAGGGGGAGGGGAGACCCAGTACTTC.